The rows below give T cell receptor beta chains drawn from one sample of a study of blood T cell repertoires in COVID-19. TCRdb's copy holds only in-frame clones and misses some; the assay was immunoSEQ multiplex PCR. This sample has 300,000 or so clones, with 70% to 90% found just once. The sample was peripheral blood. These TCRs come from a woman in her 40s with acute or convalescent COVID-19. The CDR3 runs from the conserved cysteine through the conserved F or W. D genes are given only for firm matches. Size is omitted from some rows. Given values are once, few, many or a class for expanded clones.

cdr3_nt: TGCGCCAGCAGCCGAGCACAGGGGTTGGTCAATCAGCCCCAGCATTTT
cdr3_aa: CASSRAQGLVNQPQHF
v_call: TRBV4-1
clone_size: -
d_call: TRBD1
j_call: TRBJ1-5

cdr3_nt: TGTGCCAGCAGCTTAGACAGGGGGTGGAGACTGTTTTTT
cdr3_aa: CASSLDRGWRLFF
v_call: TRBV7-2
clone_size: -
d_call: TRBD1
j_call: TRBJ1-4

cdr3_nt: TGCGCCAGCAGGCCAGGGGGCATGGGACAGCCCCAGCATTTT
cdr3_aa: CASRPGGMGQPQHF
v_call: TRBV10-2
clone_size: -
d_call: TRBD1
j_call: TRBJ1-5

cdr3_nt: TGTGCCAGCTCGCCGACAGGAGACTATGGCTACACCTTC
cdr3_aa: CASSPTGDYGYTF
v_call: TRBV18
clone_size: -
d_call: -
j_call: TRBJ1-2

cdr3_nt: TGTGCCAGCAGCTCTGTCCAGGGTAATTCACCCCTCCACTTT
cdr3_aa: CASSSVQGNSPLHF
v_call: TRBV5-6
clone_size: -
d_call: -
j_call: TRBJ1-6

cdr3_nt: TGTGCCAGCAGCCAGTCCGGCTATGGCTACACCTTC
cdr3_aa: CASSQSGYGYTF
v_call: TRBV3-1/TRBV3-2
clone_size: -
d_call: -
j_call: TRBJ1-2

cdr3_nt: TGCAGCGTTTCTGGGGCCTCGGACACCGGGGAGCTGTTTTTT
cdr3_aa: CSVSGASDTGELFF
v_call: TRBV29-1
clone_size: -
d_call: -
j_call: TRBJ2-2

cdr3_nt: TGTGCCAGCAGTTTACCGGGACAGGGACATAATTCACCCCTCCACTTT
cdr3_aa: CASSLPGQGHNSPLHF
v_call: TRBV28
clone_size: once
d_call: TRBD1
j_call: TRBJ1-6

cdr3_nt: TGTGCCAGCAGCCGGGGGTTCTGGGGCTCTAACTATGGCTACACCTTC
cdr3_aa: CASSRGFWGSNYGYTF
v_call: TRBV5-6
clone_size: -
d_call: -
j_call: TRBJ1-2

cdr3_nt: TGTGCCAGCAGCCCAGCCCAGAGTTTTACTGGACAGGGGCGGGTGGTTAGAACTGAAGCTTTCTTT
cdr3_aa: CASSPAQSFTGQGRVVRTEAFF
v_call: TRBV3-1/TRBV3-2
clone_size: -
d_call: TRBD1
j_call: TRBJ1-1

cdr3_nt: TGTGCCAGCAGCTTAGGCGAACAGGGCTACACCTTC
cdr3_aa: CASSLGEQGYTF
v_call: TRBV7-9
clone_size: -
d_call: -
j_call: TRBJ1-2

cdr3_nt: TGTGCCACCAACGACAGGGGGAGTGCACCCCTCCACTTT
cdr3_aa: CATNDRGSAPLHF
v_call: TRBV15
clone_size: -
d_call: TRBD1
j_call: TRBJ1-6

cdr3_nt: TGTGCCAGCAGTGAGACGGGACACCCCACAGATACGCAGTATTTT
cdr3_aa: CASSETGHPTDTQYF
v_call: TRBV2
clone_size: -
d_call: -
j_call: TRBJ2-3

cdr3_nt: TGTGCCAGCAGCCGTCTGGGGCAGGGGGGTGGCTACACCTTC
cdr3_aa: CASSRLGQGGGYTF
v_call: TRBV5-4
clone_size: -
d_call: TRBD1
j_call: TRBJ1-2

cdr3_nt: TGTGCCAGCAGCTCGGGACAGGGCGAGGAGACCCAGTACTTC
cdr3_aa: CASSSGQGEETQYF
v_call: TRBV11-3
clone_size: once
d_call: TRBD1
j_call: TRBJ2-5

cdr3_nt: TGTGCCAGCAGCCCTAGAGACAGAGATGAAGCTTTCTTT
cdr3_aa: CASSPRDRDEAFF
v_call: TRBV9
clone_size: -
d_call: -
j_call: TRBJ1-1

cdr3_nt: TGCGCCAGCCGCGGGACAGTTGCAAACACCATATATTTT
cdr3_aa: CASRGTVANTIYF
v_call: TRBV5-1
clone_size: -
d_call: TRBD1
j_call: TRBJ1-3

cdr3_nt: TGTGCCAGCAGCCAGGGGGAACAGGGGGGCGAGACCCAGTACTTC
cdr3_aa: CASSQGEQGGETQYF
v_call: TRBV4-2
clone_size: -
d_call: TRBD1
j_call: TRBJ2-5

cdr3_nt: TGTGCCTGGAGTGTTTGGGACAGGGGTGCCAAGAGCTATGGCTACACCTTC
cdr3_aa: CAWSVWDRGAKSYGYTF
v_call: TRBV30
clone_size: once
d_call: TRBD1
j_call: TRBJ1-2

cdr3_nt: TGTGCCAGCAGCGTGGGAGGGGACGGGGGATCACCCCTCCACTTT
cdr3_aa: CASSVGGDGGSPLHF
v_call: TRBV9
clone_size: -
d_call: -
j_call: TRBJ1-6

cdr3_nt: TGTGCCAGCAGCTCACGACAGGGGGCGTGGAGTGGCTACACCTTC
cdr3_aa: CASSSRQGAWSGYTF
v_call: TRBV9
clone_size: once
d_call: TRBD1
j_call: TRBJ1-2

cdr3_nt: TGTGCCACCAGTACCGGGAGTGGCTATGGCTACACCTTC
cdr3_aa: CATSTGSGYGYTF
v_call: TRBV24-1
clone_size: -
d_call: -
j_call: TRBJ1-2

cdr3_nt: TGTGCCAGCAGCCCCGGGACAGGGCAGGGAGAGACCCAGTACTTC
cdr3_aa: CASSPGTGQGETQYF
v_call: TRBV5-4
clone_size: -
d_call: TRBD1
j_call: TRBJ2-5

cdr3_nt: TGTGCCAGCACCCAGGGGTGGACTAACTATGGCTACACCTTC
cdr3_aa: CASTQGWTNYGYTF
v_call: TRBV6-5
clone_size: -
d_call: -
j_call: TRBJ1-2

cdr3_nt: TGTGCCTGGAGCGGTGGTTATGGCTACACCTTC
cdr3_aa: CAWSGGYGYTF
v_call: TRBV30
clone_size: -
d_call: -
j_call: TRBJ1-2

cdr3_nt: TGTGCCAGCAGCAAAGAGGGGAAAAGGGGCAAGGACACCATATATTTT
cdr3_aa: CASSKEGKRGKDTIYF
v_call: TRBV21-1
clone_size: -
d_call: -
j_call: TRBJ1-3

cdr3_nt: TGTGCCAGCAGCTTAGGCGTCGAGACCCAGTACTTC
cdr3_aa: CASSLGVETQYF
v_call: TRBV11-2
clone_size: -
d_call: -
j_call: TRBJ2-5

cdr3_nt: TGTGCTAGTGGTTTGGTACGGGGGGGACATACCGGGGAGCTGTTTTTT
cdr3_aa: CASGLVRGGHTGELFF
v_call: TRBV12-5
clone_size: -
d_call: TRBD2
j_call: TRBJ2-2

cdr3_nt: TGTGCCATCAGAGGCGAGGAGTATGGCTACACCTTC
cdr3_aa: CAIRGEEYGYTF
v_call: TRBV10-3
clone_size: -
d_call: -
j_call: TRBJ1-2

cdr3_nt: TGTGCCAGCAGTGAAATAGGCGGGGGGGTCTCTGATACGCAGTATTTT
cdr3_aa: CASSEIGGGVSDTQYF
v_call: TRBV2
clone_size: -
d_call: TRBD2
j_call: TRBJ2-3

cdr3_nt: TGTGCCAGCAGTTACGGCCCTAGTAGCATGTCGGATACGCAGTATTTT
cdr3_aa: CASSYGPSSMSDTQYF
v_call: TRBV6-5
clone_size: -
d_call: -
j_call: TRBJ2-3

cdr3_nt: TGTGCCACCAGTGATTTTCAGGGTCTGGGCTACACCTTC
cdr3_aa: CATSDFQGLGYTF
v_call: TRBV24-1
clone_size: -
d_call: -
j_call: TRBJ1-2

cdr3_nt: TGTGCCAGCAGCTCCGGGACAGGGGGCGGGCGAACTGAAGCTTTCTTT
cdr3_aa: CASSSGTGGGRTEAFF
v_call: TRBV5-8
clone_size: -
d_call: TRBD1
j_call: TRBJ1-1

cdr3_nt: TGTGCCAGCTCACCACTAGAGCATCGCGAGATCCAAGAGACCCAGTACTTC
cdr3_aa: CASSPLEHREIQETQYF
v_call: TRBV18
clone_size: -
d_call: -
j_call: TRBJ2-5

cdr3_nt: TGTGCCAGCAGCTACTACAGGGTGGGTAATTCACCCCTCCACTTT
cdr3_aa: CASSYYRVGNSPLHF
v_call: TRBV7-2
clone_size: -
d_call: -
j_call: TRBJ1-6

cdr3_nt: TGCGCCAGCAGCCAAGATGGCTTCCAGTACAATCAGCCCCAGCATTTT
cdr3_aa: CASSQDGFQYNQPQHF
v_call: TRBV4-1
clone_size: -
d_call: -
j_call: TRBJ1-5

cdr3_nt: TGTGCCAGCACCCCAACCGGGACAGGGGGTTCACCCCTCCACTTT
cdr3_aa: CASTPTGTGGSPLHF
v_call: TRBV2
clone_size: -
d_call: TRBD1
j_call: TRBJ1-6

cdr3_nt: TGTGCCAGCAGTGACTCGGAGACAGCTGAAGCTTTCTTT
cdr3_aa: CASSDSETAEAFF
v_call: TRBV6-4
clone_size: -
d_call: -
j_call: TRBJ1-1

cdr3_nt: TGTGCCACCAGCACGCTCAGGGGGTCGAGTGAAAAACTGTTTTTT
cdr3_aa: CATSTLRGSSEKLFF
v_call: TRBV15
clone_size: -
d_call: TRBD1
j_call: TRBJ1-4

cdr3_nt: TGCGCCAGCAGCTCGTCAGGGTTCTCTGGAAACACCATATATTTT
cdr3_aa: CASSSSGFSGNTIYF
v_call: TRBV5-1
clone_size: -
d_call: -
j_call: TRBJ1-3

cdr3_nt: TGTGCCAGCAGCCTAGGAGGGAACACTGAAGCTTTCTTT
cdr3_aa: CASSLGGNTEAFF
v_call: TRBV3-1/TRBV3-2
clone_size: -
d_call: -
j_call: TRBJ1-1

cdr3_nt: TGTGCCAGCGGCCCGTGGGAGCGGGGTTGGGAGACCCAGTACTTC
cdr3_aa: CASGPWERGWETQYF
v_call: TRBV7-9
clone_size: -
d_call: TRBD2
j_call: TRBJ2-5

cdr3_nt: TGTGCCAGCAGCGTTAGTACCGGGGAGCTGTTTTTT
cdr3_aa: CASSVSTGELFF
v_call: TRBV9
clone_size: -
d_call: -
j_call: TRBJ2-2

cdr3_nt: TGTGCCAGCAGCAGCCGGGACAGCTACTCTGGGGCCAACGTCCTGACTTTC
cdr3_aa: CASSSRDSYSGANVLTF
v_call: TRBV5-4
clone_size: -
d_call: TRBD1
j_call: TRBJ2-6

cdr3_nt: TGTGCCAGCAGCCCCCTTTCCACTAGCGGGGGATCGAAGTACTTC
cdr3_aa: CASSPLSTSGGSKYF
v_call: TRBV3-1/TRBV3-2
clone_size: -
d_call: TRBD2
j_call: TRBJ2-5